The sequence of this T cell receptor (beta chain) was determined in a study of shared clonotypes between healthy human individuals. Study overall: Three plates each covered CD4 naive and memory; CD8 naive two, CD8 memory one. Study results and limitations: Even with large depth, rarefaction showed that sorted-subset sequencing was incomplete. Clonotype sharing levels among donors were expected to vary with sequencing depth.

A word on this clone: Its antigen is unidentified.

The V and J ends lost 5 bases and 3 bases, in that order; junction bases with no gene match: 8. Germline assignment: CDR1 MNHEY and CDR2 SMNVEV (reference sequence). CDR3 length: 16 residues. The protocol was immunoSEQ multiplex PCR, while the TCRdb copy is restricted to in-frame clones and leaves out a portion. Of approximately 1.5 million clones in the sample, around 98.5% were seen once. The source of this sequence is a man aged 25 to 45 in good health. The sample consisted of naive CD4+ T cells sorted from blood. Subset: CD45RA+ positively selected. This chain joins TRBV27 and TRBJ2-7; TRBD2 matches at 12 bases. CDR3 region: CASSTRTSGKYYEQYF. The CDR3 DNA follows: TGTGCCAGCAGTACCCGGACTAGCGGGAAATACTACGAGCAGTACTTC.